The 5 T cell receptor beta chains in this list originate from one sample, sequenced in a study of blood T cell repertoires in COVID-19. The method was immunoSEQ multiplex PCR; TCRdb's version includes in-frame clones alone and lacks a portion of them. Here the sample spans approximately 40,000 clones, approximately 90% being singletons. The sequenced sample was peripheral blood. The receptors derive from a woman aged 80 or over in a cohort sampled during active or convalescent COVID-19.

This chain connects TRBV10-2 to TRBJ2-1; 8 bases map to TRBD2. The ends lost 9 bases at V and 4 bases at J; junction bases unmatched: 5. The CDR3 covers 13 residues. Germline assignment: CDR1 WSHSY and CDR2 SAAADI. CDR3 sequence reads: CASSGLVYNEQFF. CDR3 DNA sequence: TGCGCCAGTTCGGGACTAGTTTACAATGAGCAGTTCTTC.

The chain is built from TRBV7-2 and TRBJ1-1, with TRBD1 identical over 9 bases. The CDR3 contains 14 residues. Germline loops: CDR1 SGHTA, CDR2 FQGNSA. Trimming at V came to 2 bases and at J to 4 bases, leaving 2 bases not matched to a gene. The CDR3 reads CASSLNRGPTEAFF. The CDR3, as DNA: TGTGCCAGCAGCTTAAACAGGGGGCCCACTGAAGCTTTCTTT.

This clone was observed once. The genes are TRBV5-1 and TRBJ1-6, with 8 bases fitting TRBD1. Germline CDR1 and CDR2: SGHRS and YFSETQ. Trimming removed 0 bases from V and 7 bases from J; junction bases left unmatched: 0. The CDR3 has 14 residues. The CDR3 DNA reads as TGCGCCAGCAGCTTGGACAGGGGGAATTCACCCCTCCACTTT. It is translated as CASSLDRGNSPLHF.

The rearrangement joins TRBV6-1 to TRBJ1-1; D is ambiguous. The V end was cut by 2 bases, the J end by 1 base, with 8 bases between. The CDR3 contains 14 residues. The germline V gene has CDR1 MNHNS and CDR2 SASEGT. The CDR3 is CASSETAWNTEAFF. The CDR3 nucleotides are TGTGCCAGCAGTGAAACAGCCTGGAACACTGAAGCTTTCTTT.

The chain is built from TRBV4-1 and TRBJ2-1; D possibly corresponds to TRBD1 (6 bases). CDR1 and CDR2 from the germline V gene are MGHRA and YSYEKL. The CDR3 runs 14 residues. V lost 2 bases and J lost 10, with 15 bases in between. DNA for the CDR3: TGCGCCAGCAGCCAACAGGGGCGCAATACCGAGCAGTTCTTC. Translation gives CASSQQGRNTEQFF.